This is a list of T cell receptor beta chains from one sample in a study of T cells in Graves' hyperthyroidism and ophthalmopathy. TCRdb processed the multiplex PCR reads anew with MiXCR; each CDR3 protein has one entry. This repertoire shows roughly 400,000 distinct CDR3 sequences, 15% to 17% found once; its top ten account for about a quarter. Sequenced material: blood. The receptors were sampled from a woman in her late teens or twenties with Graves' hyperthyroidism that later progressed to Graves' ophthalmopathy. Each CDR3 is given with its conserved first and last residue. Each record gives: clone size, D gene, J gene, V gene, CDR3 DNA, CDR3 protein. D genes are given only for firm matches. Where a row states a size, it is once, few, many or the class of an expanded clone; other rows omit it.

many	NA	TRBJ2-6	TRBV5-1	TGCGCCAGCAGCGACGACAGGACTGGGGCCAACGTCCTGACTTTC	CASSDDRTGANVLTF
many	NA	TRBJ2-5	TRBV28	TGTGCCAGCAGTTTGGGCCGGGGGCGAGCTGAGACCCAGTACTTC	CASSLGRGRAETQYF
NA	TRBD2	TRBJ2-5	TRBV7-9	TGTGCCAGCACGGGAGGCCCCCAAGAGACCCAGTACTTC	CASTGGPQETQYF
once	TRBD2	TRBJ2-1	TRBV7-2	TGTGCCAGCAGCTTAGGTCGCGGGAGGGCCAACAATGAGCAGTTCTTC	CASSLGRGRANNEQFF
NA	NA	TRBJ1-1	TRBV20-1	TGCAGTGCCGCCGACAAGCCTCAGGCTTTCTTT	CSAADKPQAFF
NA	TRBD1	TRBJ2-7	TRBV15	TGTGCCACCAGCAGAGATCGACTGGACAGGGGGCACTACGAGCAGTACTTC	CATSRDRLDRGHYEQYF
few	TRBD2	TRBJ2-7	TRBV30	TGTGCCTGGAGTCGAGGAGCGGGAGCGGGTTACGAGCAGTACTTC	CAWSRGAGAGYEQYF
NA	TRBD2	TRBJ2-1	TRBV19	TGTGCCAGTAGCCGGACTAGCGGGAGGGCCGGGAAGTACAATGAGCAGTTCTTC	CASSRTSGRAGKYNEQFF
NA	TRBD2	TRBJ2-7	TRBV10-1	TGCGCCAGCAGTGTGTTAGTACAACTAGCGGAAAGACCTGGCTACGAGCAGTACTTC	CASSVLVQLAERPGYEQYF
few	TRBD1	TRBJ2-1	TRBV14	TGTGCCAGCAGCCCACGGACAGGGGGCTTCTACAATGAGCAGTTCTTC	CASSPRTGGFYNEQFF
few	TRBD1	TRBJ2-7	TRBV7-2	TGTGCCAGCAGCTTAGTGGGTCAAGTGGGCAGGGGGCTCTACGAGCAGTACTTC	CASSLVGQVGRGLYEQYF
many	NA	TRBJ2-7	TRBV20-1	TGCAGTGCTAATTCCCCAACCTCCTACGAGCAGTACTTC	CSANSPTSYEQYF
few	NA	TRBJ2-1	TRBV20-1	TGCAGTGCTAGAAAGTATTTGGGGGCGGACTACAATGAGCAGTTCTTC	CSARKYLGADYNEQFF
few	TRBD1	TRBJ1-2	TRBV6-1	TGTGCCAGCAGCAGTCCCCGGGACAGGGTCTATGGCTACACCTTC	CASSSPRDRVYGYTF
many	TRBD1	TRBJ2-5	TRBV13	TGTGCCAGCAGCTCCTCGACAGGGGGCGTCACGAAGACCCAGTACTTC	CASSSSTGGVTKTQYF
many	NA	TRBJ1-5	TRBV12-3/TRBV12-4	TGTGCCAGCAGTTTCGACGGGGGGAATCAGCCCCAGCATTTT	CASSFDGGNQPQHF
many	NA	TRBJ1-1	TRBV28	TGTGCCAGCAGTCCCTCGTGGGGAGGGAGGGACACTGAAGCTTTCTTT	CASSPSWGGRDTEAFF
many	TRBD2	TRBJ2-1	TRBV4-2	TGTGCCAGCAGCCAAAAACTAGCGGCCCACTCCTACAATGAGCAGTTCTTC	CASSQKLAAHSYNEQFF
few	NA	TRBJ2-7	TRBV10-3	TGTGCCATCTGGCGCGGGGACACCTACGAGCAGTACTTC	CAIWRGDTYEQYF
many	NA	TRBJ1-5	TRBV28	TGTGCCAGCAGCCCCCGAGCGCTCTCTCAGGAGCCCCAGCATTTT	CASSPRALSQEPQHF
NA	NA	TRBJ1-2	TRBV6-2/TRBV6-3	TGTGCCAGCAGCGACAGGAGAGACTATGGCTACACCTTC	CASSDRRDYGYTF
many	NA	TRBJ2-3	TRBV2	TGTGCCAGCCGGACAAAAGATACGCAGTATTTT	CASRTKDTQYF
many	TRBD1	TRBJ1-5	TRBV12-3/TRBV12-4	TGTGCCAGCAGTGGGGGACAGGGAGGTAATCAGCCCCAGCATTTT	CASSGGQGGNQPQHF
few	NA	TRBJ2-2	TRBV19	TGTGCCAGTAGTCCGTCCAGGGTGAACACCGGGGAGCTGTTTTTT	CASSPSRVNTGELFF
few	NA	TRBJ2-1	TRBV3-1	TGTGCCAGCAGCCAGGGACACCTCCCAGGGAATGAGCAGTTCTTC	CASSQGHLPGNEQFF
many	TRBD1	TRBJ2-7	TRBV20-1	TGCAGTGCTAGGACAGGGTACGAGCAGTACTTC	CSARTGYEQYF
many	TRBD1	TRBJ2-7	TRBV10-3	TGTGCCATCAGTGAGCGAGGACAGGGCGCCTACGAGCAGTACTTC	CAISERGQGAYEQYF
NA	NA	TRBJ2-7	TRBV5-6	TGTGCCAGCAGCTTGTCGTGGGGCCCCTACGAGCAGTACTTC	CASSLSWGPYEQYF
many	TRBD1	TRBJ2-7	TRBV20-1	TGCAGTGCTAGGGAGACAGGGGTCCCCCTCCGGGAGCAGTACTTC	CSARETGVPLREQYF
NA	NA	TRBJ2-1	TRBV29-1	TGCAGCGTTGTCTGGGGGCAAGGGCAGTTCTTC	CSVVWGQGQFF
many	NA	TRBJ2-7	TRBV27	TGTGCCAGCAGTTTCCTCTTTAGGGACTCGGCCTACGAGCAGTACTTC	CASSFLFRDSAYEQYF
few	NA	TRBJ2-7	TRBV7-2	TGTGCCAGCAGCTTTAGGAGCTCCTACGAGCAGTACTTC	CASSFRSSYEQYF
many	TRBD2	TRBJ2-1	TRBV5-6	TGTGCCAGCAGCGGCGGACTAGGTTTTAATGAGCAGTTCTTC	CASSGGLGFNEQFF
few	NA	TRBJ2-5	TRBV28	TGTGCCAGCAGTTTGGCCGGCGGGGCTGGACAAGAGACCCAGTACTTC	CASSLAGGAGQETQYF
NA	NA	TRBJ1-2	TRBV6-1	TGTGCCAGCAGTCTAGGGGGTCGGACAGCCTATGGCTACACCTTC	CASSLGGRTAYGYTF
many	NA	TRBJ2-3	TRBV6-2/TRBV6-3	TGTGCCAGCAAACGGATGGGCACAGATACGCAGTATTTT	CASKRMGTDTQYF
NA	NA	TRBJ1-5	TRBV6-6	TGTGCCAGCAGTTACAATTGGCGTCTCCCAGGTGGGAATCAGCCCCAGCATTTT	CASSYNWRLPGGNQPQHF
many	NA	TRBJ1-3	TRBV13	TGTGCCAGCAGCTGGAGGGCTGGAAACACCATATATTTT	CASSWRAGNTIYF
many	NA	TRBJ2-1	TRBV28	TGTGCCAGCAGTACTATCTTAGGTGGGAATGAGCAGTTCTTC	CASSTILGGNEQFF
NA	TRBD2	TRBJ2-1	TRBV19	TGTGCCAGTAGCGCGGGGGAAAGCTCCTACAATGAGCAGTTCTTC	CASSAGESSYNEQFF
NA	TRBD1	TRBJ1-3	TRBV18	TGTGCCAGCTCACCGGGACAGGGGAAGAACTCTGGAAACACCATATATTTT	CASSPGQGKNSGNTIYF
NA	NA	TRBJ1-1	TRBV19	TGTGCCAGTAGTAAAGAGATGAACACTGAAGCTTTCTTT	CASSKEMNTEAFF
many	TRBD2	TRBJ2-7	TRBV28	TGTGCCAGCAGCGTACTAGCGGGAGTTTGGTACGAGCAGTACTTC	CASSVLAGVWYEQYF
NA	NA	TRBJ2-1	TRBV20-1	TGCAGTGCTAGATACCGGGACACGTTATACAATGAGCAGTTCTTC	CSARYRDTLYNEQFF
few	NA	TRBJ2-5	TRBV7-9	TGTGCCAGCAGCTTCGGGGCGGAAGGGGGGTTACAAGAGACCCAGTACTTC	CASSFGAEGGLQETQYF
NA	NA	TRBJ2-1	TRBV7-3	TGTGCCAGCAGTCCCGGGGCCCCGAGCTCCTACAATGAGCAGTTCTTC	CASSPGAPSSYNEQFF
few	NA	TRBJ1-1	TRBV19	TGTGCCAGTAGTATAGTGGTGAACACTGAAGCTTTCTTT	CASSIVVNTEAFF
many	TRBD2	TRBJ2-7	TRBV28	TGTGCCAGCAAGAGAGCGGGAGGCCACTACGAGCAGTACTTC	CASKRAGGHYEQYF
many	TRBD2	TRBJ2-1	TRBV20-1	TGCAGTGCTCACAGACCTAGCGGGGGACCCAACAATGAGCAGTTCTTC	CSAHRPSGGPNNEQFF
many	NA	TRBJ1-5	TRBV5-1	TGCGCCAGCAGCTTGGGAGGCGAAGGAACGCCCCAGCATTTT	CASSLGGEGTPQHF
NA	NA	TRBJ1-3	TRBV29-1	TGCAGCGTTGCCAGTAATAGGGAGGGAAACACCATATATTTT	CSVASNREGNTIYF
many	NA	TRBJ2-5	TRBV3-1	TGTGCCAGCAGCCAGGGGACTCCCTCCGGGGAGACCCAGTACTTC	CASSQGTPSGETQYF
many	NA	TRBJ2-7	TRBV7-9	TGTGCCAGCAGCTTAGTTTCCCGGGCCCATTTAGTCTACGAGCAGTACTTC	CASSLVSRAHLVYEQYF